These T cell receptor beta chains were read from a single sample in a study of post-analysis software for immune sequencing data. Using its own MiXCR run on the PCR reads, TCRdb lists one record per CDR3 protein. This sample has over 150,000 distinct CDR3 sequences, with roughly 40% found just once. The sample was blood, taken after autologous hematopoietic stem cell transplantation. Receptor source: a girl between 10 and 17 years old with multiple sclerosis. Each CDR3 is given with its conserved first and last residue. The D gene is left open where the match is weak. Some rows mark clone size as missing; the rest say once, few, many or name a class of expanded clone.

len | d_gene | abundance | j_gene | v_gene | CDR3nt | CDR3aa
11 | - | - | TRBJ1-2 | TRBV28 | TGTGCCAGCGGGGGGTTCTATGGCTACACCTTC | CASGGFYGYTF
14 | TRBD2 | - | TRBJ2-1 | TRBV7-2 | TGTGCCAGCAGCTATAGCGGGGGGGTCAATGAGCAGTTCTTC | CASSYSGGVNEQFF
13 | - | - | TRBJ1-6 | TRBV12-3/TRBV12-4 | TGTGCCAGCAGCCCTAATTGGAATTCACCCCTCCACTTT | CASSPNWNSPLHF
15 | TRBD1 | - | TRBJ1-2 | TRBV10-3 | TGTGCCATCAGTGGAGCGACAGGGGGTTACTATAGCCACACCTTC | CAISGATGGYYSHTF
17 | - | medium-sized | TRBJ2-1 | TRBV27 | TGTGCCAGCAGTTTATCGATCGGCGGGGCACCCTACAATGAGCAGTTCTTC | CASSLSIGGAPYNEQFF
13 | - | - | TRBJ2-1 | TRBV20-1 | TGCAGTGCCTGGAGGTCAGGGGAATATGAGCAGTTCTTC | CSAWRSGEYEQFF
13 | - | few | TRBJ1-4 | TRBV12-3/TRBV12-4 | TGTGCCAGCAGTTTAAGGGCCGATGAAAAACTGTTTTTT | CASSLRADEKLFF
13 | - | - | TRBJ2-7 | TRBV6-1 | TGTGCCAGCAGAGCAGGGATGACCTACGAGCAGTACTTC | CASRAGMTYEQYF
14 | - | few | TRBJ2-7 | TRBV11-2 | TGTGCCAGCAGCCGTGGGTGGCGGTCCTACGAGCAGTACTTC | CASSRGWRSYEQYF
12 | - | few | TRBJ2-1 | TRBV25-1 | TGTGCCAGCAGCCTGAACGGAAATGAGCAGTTCTTC | CASSLNGNEQFF
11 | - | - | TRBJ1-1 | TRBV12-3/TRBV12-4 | TGTGCCAGCAGTTTGGGCCCTGAAGCTTTCTTT | CASSLGPEAFF
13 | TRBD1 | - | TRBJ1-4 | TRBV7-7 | TGTGCTAGCAGCCGGGACAGGGGTGAAAAACTGTTTTTT | CASSRDRGEKLFF
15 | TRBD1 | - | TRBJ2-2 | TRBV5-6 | TGTGCCAGCAGGCAGGGACAGACGAACACCGGGGAGCTGTTTTTT | CASRQGQTNTGELFF
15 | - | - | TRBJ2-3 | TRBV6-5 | TGTGCCAGCAGCACCAGGACTGGTGCAGGGGATACGCAGTATTTT | CASSTRTGAGDTQYF
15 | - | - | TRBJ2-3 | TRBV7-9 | TGTGCCAGCAGCCACCGTGACGGGAGCCCAGATACGCAGTATTTT | CASSHRDGSPDTQYF
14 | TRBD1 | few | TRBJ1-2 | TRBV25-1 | TGTGCCAGCAGTGCGACAGGGGGATGGGATGGCTACACCTTC | CASSATGGWDGYTF
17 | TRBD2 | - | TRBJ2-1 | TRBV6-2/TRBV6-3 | TGTGCCAGCAGCCCCAGGACTAGCGGGAGTAGGTACAATGAGCAGTTCTTC | CASSPRTSGSRYNEQFF
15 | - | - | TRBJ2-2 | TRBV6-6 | TGTGCCAGCACCCACATAGGAGTAGGATCCGGGGAGCTGTTTTTT | CASTHIGVGSGELFF
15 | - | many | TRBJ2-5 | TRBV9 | TGTGCCAGCAGCCCCTTGGACCAGCGCCAAGAGACCCAGTACTTC | CASSPLDQRQETQYF
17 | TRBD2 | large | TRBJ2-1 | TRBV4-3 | TGCGCCAGCAGCCAAGATGGGGGGGGGGTCGAATACAATGAGCAGTTCTTC | CASSQDGGGVEYNEQFF
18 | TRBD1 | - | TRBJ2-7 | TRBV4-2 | TGTGCCAACAGCCAATCTGTTCCGACAGGGGCTTACTCCTACGAGCAGTACTTC | CANSQSVPTGAYSYEQYF
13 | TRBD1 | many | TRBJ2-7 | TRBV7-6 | TGTGCCAGCAGCTTAAGACAGGGACCCGAGCAGTACTTC | CASSLRQGPEQYF
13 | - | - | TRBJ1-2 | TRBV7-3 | TGTGCCAGCAGCCCAACAGGGCTCAGCGGCTACACCTTC | CASSPTGLSGYTF
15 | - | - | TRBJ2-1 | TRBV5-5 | TGTGCCAGCAGCTTGTTACCGGGACCTGGCAATGAGCAGTTCTTC | CASSLLPGPGNEQFF
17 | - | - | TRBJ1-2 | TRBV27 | TGTGCCAGCAGTTTATCGATATCGGGGACACCTAGCTATGGCTACACCTTC | CASSLSISGTPSYGYTF
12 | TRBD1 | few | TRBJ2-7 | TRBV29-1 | TGCAGCGTTGAGTCAGGGGGCCACGAGCAGTACTTC | CSVESGGHEQYF
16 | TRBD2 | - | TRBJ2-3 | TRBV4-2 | TGTGCCAGCAGCCGTCGGGGACTAGCGGAACCAGATACGCAGTATTTT | CASSRRGLAEPDTQYF
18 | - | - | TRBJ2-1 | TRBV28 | TGTGCCAGCAGTCCCTGGGGGACTCCGCCGAGCACACGCAATGAGCAGTTCTTC | CASSPWGTPPSTRNEQFF
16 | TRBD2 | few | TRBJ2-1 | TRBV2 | TGTGCCAGCAGACCGGGACTAGCGGGAGGAGTCAATGAGCAGTTCTTC | CASRPGLAGGVNEQFF
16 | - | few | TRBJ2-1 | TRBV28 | TGTGCCAGCAGTTTGGGGACCCAGAGCTCCTACAATGAGCAGTTCTTC | CASSLGTQSSYNEQFF
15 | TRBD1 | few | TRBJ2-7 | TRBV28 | TGTGCCAGCAGAGGAAACAGGGGTATCGTCCACGAGCAGTACTTC | CASRGNRGIVHEQYF
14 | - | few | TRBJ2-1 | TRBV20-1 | TGCAGTGCCTCCACCGGCGGTAGCAGCAATGAGCAGTTCTTC | CSASTGGSSNEQFF
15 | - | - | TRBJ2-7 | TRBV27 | TGTGCCAGCAGGGGGTGGGTTACGACTAGCTACGAGCAGTACTTC | CASRGWVTTSYEQYF
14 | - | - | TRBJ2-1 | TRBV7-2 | TGTGCCAGCAGCGCCGACAAAGTAGACAATGAGCAGTTCTTC | CASSADKVDNEQFF
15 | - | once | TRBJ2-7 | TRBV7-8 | TGTGCCAGCAGCTTAACGGCAGGCCGAGACTACGAGCAGTACTTC | CASSLTAGRDYEQYF
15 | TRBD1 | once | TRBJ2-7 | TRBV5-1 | TGCGCCAGCAGTTCAGGGACAGTGAGCTCCTACGAGCAGTACTTC | CASSSGTVSSYEQYF
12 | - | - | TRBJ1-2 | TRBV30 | TGTGCCTGGATCGGGACTGTCTATGGCTACACCTTC | CAWIGTVYGYTF
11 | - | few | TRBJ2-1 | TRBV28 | TGTGCCAGCAGTTACGGACTGAAGCAGTTCTTC | CASSYGLKQFF
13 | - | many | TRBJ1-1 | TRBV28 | TGTGCCAGCAGTTTCACTCAGGGGACTGAAGCTTTCTTT | CASSFTQGTEAFF
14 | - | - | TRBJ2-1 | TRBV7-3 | TGTGCCAGCAGCTTAATGGCAGGGCAAAATGAGCAGTTTTTC | CASSLMAGQNEQFF
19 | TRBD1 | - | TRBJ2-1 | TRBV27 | TGTGCCAGCAGTTTGGCCCAGACAGGGGGCCATTGGGTGCGGGGGAAGCAGCTCTTC | CASSLAQTGGHWVRGKQLF
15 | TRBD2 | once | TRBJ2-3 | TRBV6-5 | TGTGCCAGCAGTTACTCGCGGGGGGGCACAGATACGCAGTATTTT | CASSYSRGGTDTQYF
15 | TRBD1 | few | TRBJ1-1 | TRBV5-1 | TGCGCCAGCAGCCGGCGATGGACAGGGAGCACTGAAGCTTTCTTT | CASSRRWTGSTEAFF
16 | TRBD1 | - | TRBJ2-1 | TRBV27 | TGTGCCAGCAGTTTACGTTGGGACAGGGGTAACGGTGAGCAGTTCTTC | CASSLRWDRGNGEQFF
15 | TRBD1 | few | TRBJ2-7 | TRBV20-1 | TGCAGTGCCGTCCCGGGACAGGGGCCTAACTACGAGCAGTACTTC | CSAVPGQGPNYEQYF
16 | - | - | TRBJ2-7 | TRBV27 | TGTGCCAGCAGTCCAGGTTCGAGCGGACTTTCCTACGAGCAGTACTTC | CASSPGSSGLSYEQYF
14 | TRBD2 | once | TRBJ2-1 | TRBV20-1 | TGCAGTGCTAGAGGCGACGGGAGGGTCGATGAGCAGTTCTTC | CSARGDGRVDEQFF
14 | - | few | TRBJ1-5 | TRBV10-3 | TGTGCCAGCGGGGAGGCAGGGGACAATCGGCCCCAGCATTTT | CASGEAGDNRPQHF
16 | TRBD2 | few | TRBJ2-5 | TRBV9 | TGTGCCAGCAGCCTGCTGGCTAGCGGACCCCAAGAGACCCAGTACTTC | CASSLLASGPQETQYF
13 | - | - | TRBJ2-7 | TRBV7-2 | TGTGCCAGCAGCACAATTGAGGGACGGGGCCCGTACTTC | CASSTIEGRGPYF